This T cell receptor (beta chain) was identified in a study of patients and donors after allogeneic stem cell transplantation. This clonotype has only a few counts. TCRdb ran MiXCR on the RT-PCR reads and lists one entry per CDR3 protein. This sample has a few hundred thousand distinct CDR3 sequences, with 12% to 15% found just once. Trimming took 9 bases from V and 0 from J, leaving 15 bases between them. CDR1 and CDR2 (germline): LNHDA, SQIVND (reference sequence). CDR3 length: 15 amino acids. J is TRBJ2-1 and V is TRBV19; no reliable D call. The sample comprised blood, either unsorted or a sorted T cell fraction (not recorded which). The origin of this receptor is a human donor who was either an allogeneic HSCT recipient or a stem cell or donor lymphocyte infusion donor (not recorded which). It is not recorded whose cells these are; they may come from a transplant donor. The CDR3 reads CASTGDPSSYNEQFF. The DNA of the CDR3 is TGTGCCAGCACTGGGGATCCAAGCTCCTACAATGAGCAGTTCTTC.